One and the same sample provided the 2 T cell receptor beta chains below, sequenced in a study of OX40 agonist ivuxolimab in advanced cancers. Produced via immunoSEQ multiplex PCR; TCRdb's table is partial and in-frame only. Found here are approximately 81,000 clones, roughly 91% of them singletons; the top ten hold around 15%. The source was CD4+ or CD8+ T cells sorted from blood, collected in a trial of the OX40 agonist ivuxolimab. These TCRs come from an adult with an advanced solid tumor such as melanoma, head and neck, liver or kidney cancer.

The chain employs TRBV4-1 and TRBJ1-3; a weak D match, TRBD1 (5 bases). V lost 0 bases to trimming and J lost 0 bases, with 21 bases between them. The CDR3 runs to 20 residues. Germline lookup yields CDR1 MGHRA and CDR2 YSYEKL. The CDR3 region is CASSQDPPADSPISGNTIYF. The CDR3 DNA sequence: TGCGCCAGCAGCCAAGATCCCCCGGCTGACAGTCCTATCTCTGGAAACACCATATATTTT.

The table lists this clone with a count of one. The CDR3 DNA sequence: TGTGCCAGCAGTTTAGGGACTAGCGGGGCCTCTTACAATGAGCAGTTCTTC. It is translated as CASSLGTSGASYNEQFF. This rearrangement joins TRBV27 to TRBJ2-1; 13 nucleotides match TRBD2. V shed 2 bases and J 4 bases; nucleotides not matched to a gene: 5. This CDR3 comprises 17 residues. CDR1 is MNHEY, CDR2 SMNVEV, per germline (reference sequence).